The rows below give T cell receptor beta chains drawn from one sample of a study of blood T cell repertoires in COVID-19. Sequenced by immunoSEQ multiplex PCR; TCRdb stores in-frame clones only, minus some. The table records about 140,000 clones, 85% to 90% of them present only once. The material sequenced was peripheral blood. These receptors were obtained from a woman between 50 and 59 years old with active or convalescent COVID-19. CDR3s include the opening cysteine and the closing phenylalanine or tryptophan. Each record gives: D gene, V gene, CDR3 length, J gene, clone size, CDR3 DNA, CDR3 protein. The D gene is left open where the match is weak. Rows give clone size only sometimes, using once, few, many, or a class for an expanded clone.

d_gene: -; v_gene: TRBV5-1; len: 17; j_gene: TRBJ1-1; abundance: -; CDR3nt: TGCGCCAGCAGCGACCGGATTCTGCAGGGCTCGAACACTGAAGCTTTCTTT; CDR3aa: CASSDRILQGSNTEAFF
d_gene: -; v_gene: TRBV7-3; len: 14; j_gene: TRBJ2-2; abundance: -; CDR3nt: TGTGCCAGCAGCCGAGCCACAGGATCCGGGGAGCTGTTTTTT; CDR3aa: CASSRATGSGELFF
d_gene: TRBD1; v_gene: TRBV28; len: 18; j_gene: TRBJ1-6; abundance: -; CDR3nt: TGTGCCAGCAGTTTATTGGGGACAGGGCTTCCAGGGTTTTCACCCCTCCACTTT; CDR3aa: CASSLLGTGLPGFSPLHF
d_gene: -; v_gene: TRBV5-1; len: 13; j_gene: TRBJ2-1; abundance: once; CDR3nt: TGCGCCAGCAGCTTCGACAGATACAATGAGCAGTTCTTC; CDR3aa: CASSFDRYNEQFF
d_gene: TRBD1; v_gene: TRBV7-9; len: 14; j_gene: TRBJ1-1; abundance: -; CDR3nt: TGTGCCAGCAGCGTCCCGGGACAGGGGACTGAAGCTTTCTTT; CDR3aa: CASSVPGQGTEAFF
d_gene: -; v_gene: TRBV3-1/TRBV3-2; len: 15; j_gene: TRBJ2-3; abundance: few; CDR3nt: TGTGCCAGCAGCCTTACGGGACTTTCCACAGATACGCAGTATTTT; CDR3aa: CASSLTGLSTDTQYF
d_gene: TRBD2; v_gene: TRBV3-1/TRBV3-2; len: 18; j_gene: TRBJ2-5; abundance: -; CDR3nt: TGTGCCAGCAGCCAAGGGTGGCGGCGGGAGGGCCAAAGAGAGACCCAGTACTTC; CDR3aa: CASSQGWRREGQRETQYF
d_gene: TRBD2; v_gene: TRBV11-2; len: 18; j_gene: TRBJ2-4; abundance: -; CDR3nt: TGTGCCAGCAGCTTAGAGGGCCCTAGCGGGGTGGCCAAAAACATTCAGTACTTC; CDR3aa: CASSLEGPSGVAKNIQYF
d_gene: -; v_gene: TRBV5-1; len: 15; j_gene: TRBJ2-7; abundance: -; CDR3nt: TGCGCCAGCAGCTTGGCTGCGGGGAATTTCTACGAGCAGTACTTC; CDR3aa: CASSLAAGNFYEQYF
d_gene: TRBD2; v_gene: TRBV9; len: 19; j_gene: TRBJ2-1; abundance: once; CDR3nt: TGTGCCAGCAGCGTAGCGAGAGCGGGAGCCTCTGGCTCCTACAATGAGCAGTTCTTC; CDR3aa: CASSVARAGASGSYNEQFF
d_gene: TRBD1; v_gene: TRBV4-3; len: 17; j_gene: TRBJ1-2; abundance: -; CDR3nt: TGCGCCAGCAGCCAAGCAGGTCGGGACAGCGAAAACTATGGCTACACCTTC; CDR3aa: CASSQAGRDSENYGYTF
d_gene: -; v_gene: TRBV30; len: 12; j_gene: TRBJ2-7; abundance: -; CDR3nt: TGTGCCTGGGGAGGGAGCTCCTACGAGCAGTACTTC; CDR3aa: CAWGGSSYEQYF
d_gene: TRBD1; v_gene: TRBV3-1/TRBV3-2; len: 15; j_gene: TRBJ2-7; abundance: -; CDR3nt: TGTGCCAGCAGAGGCCCGGGACAGCACTCCTACGAGCAGTACTTC; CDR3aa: CASRGPGQHSYEQYF
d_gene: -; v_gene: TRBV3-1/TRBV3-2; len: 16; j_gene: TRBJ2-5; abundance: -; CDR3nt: TGTGCCAGCAGCCAAGAAGGTAGCGCCGTCCAAGAGACCCAGTACTTC; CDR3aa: CASSQEGSAVQETQYF
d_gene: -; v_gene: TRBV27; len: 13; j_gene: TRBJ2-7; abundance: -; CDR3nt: TGTGCCAGCGGAGAGGCAGGGAGGAACGAGCAGTACTTC; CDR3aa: CASGEAGRNEQYF
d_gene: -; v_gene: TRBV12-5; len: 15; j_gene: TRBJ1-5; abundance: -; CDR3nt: TGTGCTAGTGGTCCTCAGGGAAGGGGCAATCAGCCCCAGCATTTT; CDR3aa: CASGPQGRGNQPQHF
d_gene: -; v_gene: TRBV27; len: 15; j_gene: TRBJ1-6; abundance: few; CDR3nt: TGTGCCAGCAAACCCCTGGACAGCGATAATTCACCCCTCCACTTT; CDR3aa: CASKPLDSDNSPLHF